This T cell receptor beta chain was recorded in a study of control samples from healthy donors and cancer patients. The data were produced by immunoSEQ multiplex PCR, yet TCRdb's version contains in-frame clones alone and is incomplete. This table has 170,000 or so clones, roughly 94% appearing once. The CDR3 runs to 13 residues. Trimming shortened V by 7 bases and J by 6 bases, and 13 bases separated the two germline ends. Looked up from germline, CDR1 is MNHEY and CDR2 is SMNVEV (reference sequence). The V gene is TRBV27, the J gene TRBJ1-3, with D tentatively TRBD1 (5 bases). Sequencing was done on a sample of blood. The receptor was isolated from a woman between 18 and 30 years old in good health. CDR3 sequence (DNA): TGTGCCAGCAAACGACAAGGGGAAAACACCATATATTTT. Protein product: CASKRQGENTIYF.